This T cell receptor (beta chain) was sequenced during a study of radiotherapy plus CTLA-4 blockade in lung cancer. Overall study: Objective responses emerged in about 20% of patients, and 25% to 40% attained disease control. The study's findings and limits: TCR clones originating in tumors grew in number in blood after radiotherapy plus ipilimumab. The best prediction of response reportedly came from early blood T cell clone dynamics, with interferon-beta.

The germline V gene encodes CDR1 SGHTA and CDR2 FQGNSA. CDR3 length: 13 amino acids. Trimming removed 2 bases at V and 6 bases at J, with 7 bases between. Focal radiation with ipilimumab CTLA-4 blockade was given to patients with chemo-refractory metastatic non-small-cell lung cancer. Profiling relied on immunoSEQ multiplex PCR, and the TCRdb table lists in-frame clones only, not all of them. The sample gives about 68,000 clones, around 80% of which show up once; roughly a tenth is in the top ten. This clone came up a few times. What it recognizes is unknown. The rearrangement joins TRBV7-2 to TRBJ1-4; D gene unclear. This sequence was found in a human donor with non-small cell lung cancer who had a complete response to radiotherapy plus ipilimumab. The input for sequencing was peripheral blood, taken from a patient treated with radiotherapy plus ipilimumab. The CDR3 is CASSLSFDEKLFF. The CDR3 nucleotides read TGTGCCAGCAGCTTATCTTTCGATGAAAAACTGTTTTTT. The variable domain in full, with the rest retrieved from reference TRBV7-2 and TRBJ1-4, is GAGVSQSPSNKVTEKGKDVELRCDPISGHTALYWYRQSLGQGLEFLIYFQGNSAPDKSGLPSDRFSAERTGGSVSTLTIQRTQQEDSAVYLCASSLSFDEKLFFGSGTQLSVL.